The T cell receptor beta chain described here comes from a study of control samples from healthy donors and cancer patients. The CDR3 length is 14 residues. Per the germline V gene, CDR1 is SGHRS and CDR2 is YFSETQ. Trimming removed 4 bases from V and 5 bases from J; junction bases left unmatched: 7. This table comes from immunoSEQ multiplex PCR, and its TCRdb copy is limited to in-frame clones, with some not included. The sample lists 120,000 or so clones, approximately 92% occurring once. What was sequenced was PBMCs. The source of this sequence is an elderly man with head and neck cancer. The J gene is TRBJ2-7, the V gene TRBV5-1, with 9 bases that match TRBD2. The CDR3 loop reads CASSQSGRTDEQYF. As DNA, the CDR3 is TGCGCCAGCAGCCAGAGCGGGAGGACTGACGAGCAGTACTTC.